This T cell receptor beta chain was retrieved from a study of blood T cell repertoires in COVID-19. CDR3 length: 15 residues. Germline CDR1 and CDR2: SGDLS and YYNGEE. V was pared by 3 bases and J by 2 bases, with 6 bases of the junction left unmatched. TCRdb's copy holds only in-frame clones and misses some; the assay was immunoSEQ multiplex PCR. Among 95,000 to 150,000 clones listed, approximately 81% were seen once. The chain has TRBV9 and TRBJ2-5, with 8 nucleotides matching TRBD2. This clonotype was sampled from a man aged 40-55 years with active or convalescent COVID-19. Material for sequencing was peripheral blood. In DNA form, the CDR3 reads TGTGCCAGCAGCGCTCAGCGGGGGAATCAAGAGACCCAGTACTTC. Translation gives CASSAQRGNQETQYF.